Listed below are T cell receptor beta chains from one sample, sequenced in a study of cytomegalovirus exposure and HLA in healthy donors. TCRdb keeps only in-frame clones here, not all; method: immunoSEQ multiplex PCR. The data hold approximately 150,000 clones, with approximately 78% observed a single time. Sequences were obtained from PBMCs. These receptors were taken from a man aged 18 to 29 in good health and CMV-seropositive. Both conserved end residues are part of each CDR3. The order of the fields is CDR3 protein, CDR3 DNA, clone size, V gene, D gene, J gene. The D gene is left open where the match is weak. Clone size is not always given. Where it is, it says once, few, many or a class for expanded clones.

CDR3aa: CASSPGQGGKNIQYF
CDR3nt: TGTGCCAGCAGTCCCGGACAGGGGGGCAAAAACATTCAGTACTTC
abundance: .
v_gene: TRBV28
d_gene: TRBD1
j_gene: TRBJ2-4

CDR3aa: CASSRGQGIYEQYF
CDR3nt: TGTGCCAGCAGCCGAGGACAGGGGATCTACGAGCAGTACTTC
abundance: once
v_gene: TRBV7-2
d_gene: TRBD1
j_gene: TRBJ2-7

CDR3aa: CASSAPGEDYEQYF
CDR3nt: TGTGCCAGCAGCGCCCCGGGGGAAGACTACGAGCAGTACTTC
abundance: .
v_gene: TRBV5-6
d_gene: .
j_gene: TRBJ2-7

CDR3aa: CASSYSGREKYGYTF
CDR3nt: TGTGCCAGCAGTTATTCGGGCAGGGAAAAATATGGCTACACCTTC
abundance: .
v_gene: TRBV6-5
d_gene: .
j_gene: TRBJ1-2

CDR3aa: CAISPSGSTYEQYF
CDR3nt: TGTGCCATCAGTCCTAGCGGGTCTACCTACGAGCAGTACTTC
abundance: .
v_gene: TRBV10-3
d_gene: TRBD2
j_gene: TRBJ2-7

CDR3aa: CASSQADRANEKLFF
CDR3nt: TGTGCCAGCAGCCAAGCCGACAGGGCTAATGAAAAACTGTTTTTT
abundance: .
v_gene: TRBV4-2
d_gene: TRBD1
j_gene: TRBJ1-4

CDR3aa: CSVQDWYANTGELFF
CDR3nt: TGCAGCGTCCAGGACTGGTACGCGAACACCGGGGAGCTGTTTTTT
abundance: .
v_gene: TRBV29-1
d_gene: .
j_gene: TRBJ2-2

CDR3aa: CASGQGGTYNEQFF
CDR3nt: TGTGCCAGTGGACAGGGAGGAACCTACAATGAGCAGTTCTTC
abundance: .
v_gene: TRBV19
d_gene: TRBD1
j_gene: TRBJ2-1

CDR3aa: CASSLGGGDNEQFF
CDR3nt: TGTGCCAGCAGCTTGGGCGGAGGAGACAATGAGCAGTTCTTC
abundance: .
v_gene: TRBV5-6
d_gene: .
j_gene: TRBJ2-1

CDR3aa: CASSGRTFLGNTIYF
CDR3nt: TGTGCCAGCAGTGGGAGGACGTTTTTAGGAAACACCATATATTTT
abundance: .
v_gene: TRBV2
d_gene: .
j_gene: TRBJ1-3

CDR3aa: CASRWDSRSGNTIYF
CDR3nt: TGTGCCAGCCGGTGGGACAGCAGATCTGGAAACACCATATATTTT
abundance: .
v_gene: TRBV6-5
d_gene: TRBD1
j_gene: TRBJ1-3